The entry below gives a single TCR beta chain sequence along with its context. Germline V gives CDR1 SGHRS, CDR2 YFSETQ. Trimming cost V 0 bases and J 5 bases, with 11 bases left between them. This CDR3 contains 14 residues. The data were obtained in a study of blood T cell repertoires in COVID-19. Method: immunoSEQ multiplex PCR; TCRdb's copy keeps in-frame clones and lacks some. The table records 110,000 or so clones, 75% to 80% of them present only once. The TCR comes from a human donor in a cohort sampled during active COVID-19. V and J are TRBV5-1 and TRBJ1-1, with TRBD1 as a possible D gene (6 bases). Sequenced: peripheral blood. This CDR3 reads CASSLEGVSTEAFF. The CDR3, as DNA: TGCGCCAGCAGCTTGGAGGGGGTTTCGACTGAAGCTTTCTTT.